This T cell receptor (beta chain) was captured by sequencing in a study of cytomegalovirus exposure and HLA in healthy donors. Both 60 Vbeta primers and 13 Jbeta primers went into the PCR. Data came from immunoSEQ multiplex PCR; TCRdb stores just in-frame clones and leaves some out. Of roughly 190,000 clones in the sample, around 81% were seen once. This CDR3 contains 16 residues. From germline, CDR1 is SGHAT and CDR2 FQNNGV. V was clipped by 5 bases and J by 2 bases; unmatched bases: 11. V usage is TRBV11-2 and J usage is TRBJ2-5, with TRBD1 matching over 7 bases. The receptor comes from a man between 18 and 29 years old in good health and CMV-seronegative. Sequenced sample: PBMCs. As DNA, the CDR3 is TGTGCCAGCAGCCCAAGGATGGACAGGCTACAAGAGACCCAGTACTTC. Translation gives CASSPRMDRLQETQYF.